This T cell receptor beta chain was sequenced for a study of blood T cell repertoires in COVID-19 (dated by TCRdb to the early 2020s). Some background on the complete study: Collaborator samples came from the United States, Italy and Spain and covered acute and convalescent phases of COVID-19. The prospective study material was composed of cDNA or gDNA derived from T cells, B-cell-depleted T cells, or PBMCs. The samples were drawn from the first 160 participants of the ongoing ImmuneRACE study and from 1,200 or so subjects provided by 6 global collaborators. Where available, HLA class I and class II types were taken from metadata supplied by the sample provider and were not determined by assay-based typing. A freely available public database, intended as a resource for researchers studying the immune response to SARS-CoV-2, is where the repertoires were released. Deeply sampled blood TCRbeta repertoires from subjects exposed to, actively infected with, or recovered from COVID-19 were included in the dataset. Sample metadata almost always included a de-identified subject ID, COVID-19 status, age in years and sex. Here is what the overall study found, with its caveats: The quantity of clinical and demographic metadata differed by source and by participant and was supplied without curation.

This clone has only a few counts. Its target antigen remains unknown. Base qualities are not provided; no much larger clone lies one nucleotide away. In the prospective study, participants were 18 to 89 years old, resided in about two dozen geographic areas of the United States, and were enrolled through a virtual design. In the prospective study, cohorts were assigned on the basis of participant-reported clinical history obtained from a screening survey and a study questionnaire. Mobile phlebotomists in the prospective study collected whole blood, serum and a nasopharyngeal or oropharyngeal swab from every participant. Additional blood draws and questionnaires over a 2-month period could optionally be provided by prospective study participants. Before DNA extraction, blood samples from the prospective study were shipped at room temperature or frozen. CDR1 and CDR2 were assigned from the germline V gene as MDHEN and SYDVKM. V gives up 6 bases and J gives up 5 bases, and the segment between their germline ends measures 17 bases. Spanning cysteine to phenylalanine, the CDR3 consists of 15 amino acids. The sequence is cut down to CDR3 DNA, 45 bases in frame from base 1.

The immunoSEQ Assay, a bias-controlled multiplex PCR, was used to amplify TCRbeta CDR3 regions from genomic DNA. In the paper's pipeline: The number of nucleated cells in each sample was estimated from the amplification of reference gene primers within the assay. Sequence reads were collapsed and filtered to measure the absolute abundance of every unique TCRbeta CDR3 rearrangement. For each sample, productive Simpson clonality was calculated as the square root of Simpson's diversity index across productive rearrangements. As stored in TCRdb, this immuneACCESS dataset retains in-frame rearrangements with V and J assigned. A fraction of the clones does not appear; measured against another copy, unresolved V genes explain less than half of the discrepancy, and the remainder lacks a known reason. The V and J calls and clone size were taken over from that table, and D and trimming were inferred from the DNA. The sample has approximately 240,000 clones on record, approximately 86% of them singletons. The top ten hold about 6% of the sample.

The chain links TRBV28 with TRBJ1-5, with the D gene not confidently named. Sequencing was carried out using PBMCs or T cells enriched from blood (not recorded which). This clonotype was obtained from a woman younger than 45 with acute COVID-19. The DNA sequence is TGTGCCAGCAGAACCCCAAGGAGTAAGCATCAGCCCCAGCATTTT. It codes for CASRTPRSKHQPQHF.